This T cell receptor beta chain came from a study of T cell responses to AZD1222 COVID-19 vaccine. Study information: Second-dose intervals near 4 or 12 weeks were combined. The study, taken as a whole, reports: Spike was spanned by vaccine-associated CD4 TCRs, which were dominant at 160-218 and 743-854. Baseline serostatus was positive in only six AZD1222 recipients. Recipients of two AZD1222 doses showed rising Spike-specific TCR breadth and depth.

Germline CDR1 reads SGHRS; CDR2 reads YFSETQ. The length of the CDR3 is 16 residues. This clone was recorded once. Its matching antigen is unknown. The junction and the germline gene differ at one end; a read error may be behind it. Sequenced by immunoSEQ multiplex PCR; TCRdb stores in-frame clones only, minus some. The sample includes approximately 110,000 clones, approximately 88% of them seen just once. This sequence originates from an adult in good health. Material: peripheral blood, obtained on day 0 of AZD1222 vaccination. The chain couples TRBV5-1 to TRBJ2-2; TRBD1 or TRBD2 may be the D gene (5 bases each). In nucleotides, the CDR3 is TGCGCCAGCAGCGCGGGCAATAGGGCGGACACAGGGGAGCTGTTTTTT. Translating it yields CASSAGNRADTGELFF.